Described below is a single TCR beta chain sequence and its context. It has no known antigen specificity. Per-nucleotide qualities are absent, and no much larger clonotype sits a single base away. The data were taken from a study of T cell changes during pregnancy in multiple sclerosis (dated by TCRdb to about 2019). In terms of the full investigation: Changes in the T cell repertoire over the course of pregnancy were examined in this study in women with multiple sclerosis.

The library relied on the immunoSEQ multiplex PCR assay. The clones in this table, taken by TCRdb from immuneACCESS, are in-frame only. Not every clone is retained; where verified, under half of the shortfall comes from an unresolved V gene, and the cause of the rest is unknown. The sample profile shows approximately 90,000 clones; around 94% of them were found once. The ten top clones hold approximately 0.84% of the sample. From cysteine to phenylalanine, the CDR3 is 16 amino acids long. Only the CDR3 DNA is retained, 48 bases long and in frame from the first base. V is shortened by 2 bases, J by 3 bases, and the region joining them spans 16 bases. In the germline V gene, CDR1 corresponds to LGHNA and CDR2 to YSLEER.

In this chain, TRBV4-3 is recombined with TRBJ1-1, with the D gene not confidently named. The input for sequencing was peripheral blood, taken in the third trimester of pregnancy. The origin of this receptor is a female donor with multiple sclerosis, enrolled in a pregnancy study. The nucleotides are TGCGCCAGCAGCCAAATGGGCAGTTCTCTGGACACTGAAGCTTTCTTT. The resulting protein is CASSQMGSSLDTEAFF.